Below, 32 T cell receptor beta chains from the same sample are listed, as sequenced in a study of cytomegalovirus exposure and HLA in healthy donors. PCR employed 60 Vbeta and 13 Jbeta primers. The method was immunoSEQ multiplex PCR; TCRdb's version includes in-frame clones alone and lacks a portion of them. The data show 150,000 to 200,000 clones, about 82% seen once. The source material was PBMCs. Receptors originate from a female donor in good health and CMV-seronegative.

This clone showed up just once. V gene TRBV5-1 combines with J gene TRBJ2-5; 9 positions agree with TRBD1. This CDR3 is 15 amino acids long. With V trimmed by 4 bases and J by 4 bases, 8 bases remained unmatched. Germline CDR1 and CDR2: SGHRS and YFSETQ. CDR3 sequence: CASSGDREFGETQYF. The CDR3 DNA is TGCGCCAGCAGCGGGGACAGGGAATTCGGAGAGACCCAGTACTTC.

The CDR3 spells CASSLSPPGQGTLQETQYF. The CDR3 coding sequence is TGTGCCAGCAGTTTATCCCCCCCGGGACAGGGGACCCTACAAGAGACCCAGTACTTC. The rearrangement links TRBV27 to TRBJ2-5, with 10 bases aligning to TRBD1. V trimming: 0 bases; J trimming: 2 bases; junction bases outside the gene matches: 12. Germline values: CDR1 MNHEY, CDR2 SMNVEV (reference sequence). CDR3 length: 19 amino acids.

V usage is TRBV28 and J usage is TRBJ2-1; 11 bases agree with TRBD2. CDR3 size: 16 residues. Germline lookup yields CDR1 MDHEN and CDR2 SYDVKM. V shed 5 bases and J 6 bases; nucleotides not matched to a gene: 9. The chain's CDR3 is CASSQVAGGVFNEQFF. In DNA, the CDR3 is TGTGCCAGCAGTCAAGTAGCGGGAGGGGTCTTCAATGAGCAGTTCTTC.

This clone has only one observation. V is TRBV9 and J is TRBJ2-5; the match to TRBD2 covers 12 bases. Germline loops: CDR1 SGDLS, CDR2 YYNGEE. The ends lost 0 bases at V and 4 bases at J; junction bases unmatched: 10. The CDR3 consists of 18 residues. The CDR3 region has the DNA TGTGCCAGCAGCGTAGTTGCTAGCGGGGGGGCCGTTGGAGAGACCCAGTACTTC. Protein product: CASSVVASGGAVGETQYF.

The chain has TRBV5-1 and TRBJ1-1; D is perhaps TRBD1 (5 bases). The CDR3 has 14 amino acids. V was trimmed by 4 bases and J by 1 base, leaving 11 bases between them. CDR1 is SGHRS, CDR2 YFSETQ, per germline. CDR3 amino acids: CASSTGHANTEAFF. The CDR3 DNA follows: TGCGCCAGCAGCACTGGACACGCGAACACTGAAGCTTTCTTT. Combining the CDR3 with reference TRBV5-1 and TRBJ1-1 gives the whole variable domain KAGVTQTPRYLIKTRGQQVTLSCSPISGHRSVSWYQQTPGQGLQFLFEYFSETQRNKGNFPGRFSGRQFSNSRSEMNVSTLELGDSALYLCASSTGHANTEAFFGQGTRLTVV.

The V gene is TRBV11-2, the J gene TRBJ2-3; TRBD1 matches 8 bases. The V and J ends lost 2 bases and 5 bases, in that order; junction bases with no gene match: 6. Germline V gene data show CDR1 as SGHAT and CDR2 as FQNNGV. The CDR3 has 15 residues. CDR3 region: CASSLPTGGIDTQYF. DNA of the CDR3: TGTGCCAGCAGCTTACCTACAGGGGGGATAGATACGCAGTATTTT.

The rearrangement links TRBV7-7 to TRBJ2-2, with a tentative D call TRBD2 (5 bases). Between the trimmed V and J ends, which lost 3 bases and 4 bases, there was a span of 12 bases. The CDR3 is 15 residues long. Germline-derived CDR1 and CDR2 are SSHAT and FNYEAQ (reference sequence). The CDR3 here is CASSLEETLTGELFF. The DNA of the CDR3 is TGTGCCAGCAGCTTGGAGGAGACACTCACCGGGGAGCTGTTTTTT.

This sequence joins TRBV5-8 and TRBJ1-3; perhaps TRBD1 as D (5 bases). This CDR3 comprises 16 residues. Germline lookup yields CDR1 SGHTS and CDR2 YDEGEE. Trimming took 0 bases from V and 0 from J, leaving 10 bases between them. The DNA of the CDR3 is TGTGCCAGCAGCTTGGCCCGACAGCTCTCTGGAAACACCATATATTTT. Translation gives CASSLARQLSGNTIYF.

The chain has TRBV7-9 and TRBJ2-5; D is undetermined. The CDR3 is made up of 11 amino acids. Germline CDR1 is SEHNR and CDR2 is FQNEAQ (reference sequence). The V gene lost 4 bases and the J gene lost 4 bases, with 4 bases spanning the gap. CDR3 residues: CASSSLETQYF. CDR3 nucleotide sequence: TGTGCCAGCAGCTCCTTAGAGACCCAGTACTTC.

This clone came up a few times. The chain combines TRBV2 with TRBJ1-1; maybe TRBD1 (6 bases). V gave up 3 bases and J gave up 11 bases, with 16 bases separating them. The CDR3 consists of 13 residues. Per germline, CDR1 SNHLY and CDR2 FYNNEI. CDR3 DNA sequence: TGTGCCAGCAGTGAGTTTGAGACAGGCTGGGCTTTCTTT. Amino acids: CASSEFETGWAFF.

V usage is TRBV18 and J usage is TRBJ1-3; perhaps TRBD1 as D (6 bases). Trimming pared 5 bases from V and 4 bases from J, leaving 15 bases between. Germline assignment: CDR1 KGHSH and CDR2 LQKENI. The CDR3 runs 15 residues. Here the CDR3 reads CASSSGTGYGNTIYF. Here the CDR3 DNA reads TGTGCCAGCTCATCTGGTACAGGGTACGGAAACACCATATATTTT.

The chain uses TRBV11-2 and TRBJ2-2, with TRBD2 identical over 7 bases. The CDR3 totals 19 residues. Germline V gene lookup returns CDR1 SGHAT and CDR2 FQNNGV. Losses at the gene ends were 5 bases for V and 4 bases for J; bases not matched to a gene: 19. The CDR3 DNA reads as TGTGCCAGCAGCCTCGCCCTCCGAACATTAGCGGGTGGCACCGGGGAGCTGTTTTTT. This sequence encodes CASSLALRTLAGGTGELFF.

The rearrangement joins TRBV7-2 to TRBJ2-3; D possibly corresponds to TRBD1 (6 bases). Germline V lookup: CDR1 SGHTA, CDR2 FQGNSA. This CDR3 has 14 residues. Trimming stripped 3 bases from V and 6 bases from J, with 13 bases between. For the CDR3, the DNA is TGTGCCAGCAGCTTCGACTCAGGGGTTGATACGCAGTATTTT. Protein: CASSFDSGVDTQYF.

The rearrangement uses TRBV4-2 and TRBJ2-7; TRBD2 agrees at 8 bases. Trimming cost V 1 base and J 3 bases; bases outside gene matches: 8. CDR1 and CDR2 (germline): LGHNA, YNFKEQ. This CDR3 is built from 16 residues. The CDR3 sequence is CASSQGELAVNYEQYF. The DNA for the CDR3 is TGTGCCAGCAGCCAAGGAGAACTAGCGGTAAACTACGAGCAGTACTTC.

V is TRBV7-9 and J is TRBJ2-1; D gene uncertain. The V end was cut by 10 bases, the J end by 8 bases, with 15 bases between. Germline-derived CDR1 and CDR2 are SEHNR and FQNEAQ (reference sequence). This CDR3 region has 12 residues. The CDR3 region is CATAREIYEQFF. DNA of the CDR3: TGTGCCACCGCAAGAGAAATCTATGAGCAGTTCTTC.

The CDR3 DNA reads TGCGCCAGCAGCCCGGCGGGACTAGCGGGGGGGCGAAGCGAGCAGTACTTC. It specifies CASSPAGLAGGRSEQYF. This chain connects TRBV5-1 to TRBJ2-7; TRBD2 aligns across 16 bases. Germline lookup yields CDR1 SGHRS and CDR2 YFSETQ. The J segment lost 6 bases and the V segment lost 4 bases, leaving 10 bases of the junction unmatched. This CDR3 spans 17 amino acids.

This chain connects TRBV28 to TRBJ2-7; a possible D gene is TRBD1 (6 bases). The V gene lost 7 bases and the J gene lost 3 bases, with 16 bases spanning the gap. The CDR3 length is 14 residues. Germline-derived CDR1 and CDR2 are MDHEN and SYDVKM. DNA of the CDR3: TGTGCCAGCAACGGACCGGGACAAGGCTACGAGCAGTACTTC. As protein: CASNGPGQGYEQYF.

V is TRBV4-1 and J is TRBJ2-1; D may be TRBD1 (5 bases). Trimming pared 8 bases from V and 8 bases from J, leaving 19 bases between. Germline assignment: CDR1 MGHRA and CDR2 YSYEKL. The CDR3 length is 14 residues. CDR3 amino acids: CASVPPTGSDEQFF. The CDR3 nucleotides read TGCGCCAGCGTTCCCCCAACAGGATCGGATGAGCAGTTCTTC.

The J gene is TRBJ2-1, the V gene TRBV7-8, with D perhaps TRBD1 (5 bases). V was trimmed by 5 bases and J by 0 bases, leaving 14 bases between them. Germline CDR1 SGHVS, CDR2 FQNEAQ. This CDR3 region has 16 residues. In DNA form, the CDR3 reads TGTGCCAGCAGCCTCCCAGGGAAAAGCTCCTACAATGAGCAGTTCTTC. Translated, it gives CASSLPGKSSYNEQFF.

The chain has TRBV6-1 and TRBJ2-6, with a tentative D call TRBD1 (6 bases). V shed 6 bases and J shed 0 bases, with 9 bases lying between them. There are 15 residues in the CDR3. Germline values: CDR1 MNHNS, CDR2 SASEGT. In DNA, the CDR3 is TGTGCCAGCAGGAGAGGGGGCTCTGGGGCCAACGTCCTGACTTTC. This gives the protein CASRRGGSGANVLTF.

Only one count was recorded for this clone. V gene TRBV25-1 combines with J gene TRBJ2-7; D remains unclear. Between the trimmed V and J ends, which lost 3 bases and 3 bases, there was a span of 6 bases. The CDR3 loop spans 12 amino acids. Germline loops: CDR1 MGHDK, CDR2 SYGVNS. The CDR3 DNA reads as TGTGCCAGCAGTGAGGGCAGCTACGAGCAGTACTTC. Encoded protein: CASSEGSYEQYF.

The chain employs TRBV5-1 and TRBJ2-2, with 8 positions matching TRBD2. Germline CDR1 SGHRS, CDR2 YFSETQ. With V trimmed by 1 base and J by 1 base, 6 bases remained unmatched. CDR3 length: 17 residues. CDR3 DNA sequence: TGCGCCAGCAGCTTGATCCCCGCGGGGGGGAACACCGGGGAGCTGTTTTTT. This sequence encodes CASSLIPAGGNTGELFF. Full variable domain (outside the CDR3, taken from reference TRBV5-1 and TRBJ2-2): KAGVTQTPRYLIKTRGQQVTLSCSPISGHRSVSWYQQTPGQGLQFLFEYFSETQRNKGNFPGRFSGRQFSNSRSEMNVSTLELGDSALYLCASSLIPAGGNTGELFFGEGSRLTVL.

This clone was counted a few times. The chain couples TRBV6-5 to TRBJ2-7, with D unresolved. Germline values: CDR1 MNHEY, CDR2 SVGAGI. Trimming took off 2 bases at V and 3 bases at J, with 8 bases between the two ends. CDR3 length: 13 amino acids. This CDR3 is CASSYASGYEQYF. The CDR3, as DNA: TGTGCCAGCAGTTACGCCTCCGGCTACGAGCAGTACTTC.

This clone has just a few counts. V and J are TRBV7-9 and TRBJ1-6; 10 bases align to TRBD1. The CDR3 is made up of 16 amino acids. Germline lookup yields CDR1 SEHNR and CDR2 FQNEAQ (reference sequence). With V trimmed by 4 bases and J by 7 bases, 7 bases remained unmatched. The CDR3 region has the DNA TGTGCCAGCAGCTCGGGACAGGGGATAATAAATTCACCCCTCCACTTT. Translated, it gives CASSSGQGIINSPLHF.

This clone was observed a single time. The genes are TRBV19 and TRBJ1-5; 8 nucleotides agree with TRBD1. Trimming removed 1 base from V and 0 bases from J; junction bases left unmatched: 2. CDR1 is LNHDA and CDR2 is SQIVND in the germline V gene (reference sequence). The CDR3 is 16 residues long. CDR3 region: CASSIVGQGSNQPQHF. CDR3 in DNA: TGTGCCAGTAGTATAGTTGGACAGGGTAGCAATCAGCCCCAGCATTTT. Looking up the rest from reference TRBV19 and TRBJ1-5 gives the full variable domain: DGGITQSPKYLFRKEGQNVTLSCEQNLNHDAMYWYRQDPGQGLRLIYYSQIVNDFQKGDIAEGYSVSREKKESFPLTVTSAQKNPTAFYLCASSIVGQGSNQPQHFGDGTRLSIL.

This sequence joins TRBV5-6 and TRBJ1-5; D is perhaps TRBD1 (5 bases). Germline loops: CDR1 SGHDT, CDR2 YYEEEE. Deletions cut 1 base from V and 5 bases from J, with 13 bases between. The CDR3 totals 15 residues. CDR3: CASSLWGVRHQPQHF. The CDR3, as DNA: TGTGCCAGCAGCTTGTGGGGGGTTAGGCATCAGCCCCAGCATTTT.

This clone was recorded only once. J is TRBJ1-6 and V is TRBV28; 9 bases are a match to TRBD1. The CDR3 runs 16 residues. Unmatched junction bases numbered 7, after V lost 4 bases and J lost 6 bases. CDR1 is MDHEN and CDR2 is SYDVKM in the germline V gene. For the CDR3, the DNA is TGTGCCAGCAGTTCACAGGGGGCGCCTTCTAATTCACCCCTCCACTTT. Translated: CASSSQGAPSNSPLHF.

This chain links TRBV6-5 with TRBJ1-1; no definite D call. Per the germline V gene, CDR1 is MNHEY and CDR2 is SVGAGI. V was cut by 7 bases and J by 4 bases, with 13 bases left in between. The CDR3 extends over 13 amino acids. The CDR3 sequence is CASNQGRATEAFF. The CDR3 DNA follows: TGTGCCAGCAATCAAGGGCGGGCCACTGAAGCTTTCTTT.

The chain uses TRBV7-2 and TRBJ2-1; 15 bases align to TRBD2. Germline loops: CDR1 SGHTA, CDR2 FQGNSA. The J segment lost 6 bases and the V segment lost 4 bases, leaving 10 bases of the junction unmatched. The CDR3 runs to 18 residues. The CDR3 DNA sequence: TGTGCCAGCAGCTCCGGACTAGCGGGGGGGCGGTCGGGCAATGAGCAGTTCTTC. This sequence encodes CASSSGLAGGRSGNEQFF.

Remarks on this clone: One junction end disagrees with the germline gene, perhaps due to a read error. The chain employs TRBV7-7 and TRBJ2-1, with 8 bases matching TRBD2. This CDR3 is 15 amino acids long. Germline V gene data show CDR1 as SSHAT and CDR2 as FNYEAQ (reference sequence). DNA for the CDR3: TGTGCTAGCAGCCCGGGAGGGGGGGCATACAATGAGCAGTTCTTC. Amino acids: CASSPGGGAYNEQFF.

In its sample, this clone was seen a few times. The V call is TRBV4-3, the J call TRBJ1-1; the D gene is possibly TRBD1 (6 bases). Trimming removed 1 base at V and 12 bases at J, with 21 bases between. CDR3 length equals 15 residues. Germline V gene lookup returns CDR1 LGHNA and CDR2 YSLEER. The CDR3 sequence is CASSQGGRDGGQSFF. CDR3 bases: TGCGCCAGCAGCCAAGGGGGGCGCGATGGGGGTCAGTCTTTCTTT.

V is TRBV25-1 and J is TRBJ2-3; TRBD2 is a possible D gene (6 bases). Between the trimmed V and J ends, which lost 4 bases and 4 bases, there was a span of 21 bases. Germline loops: CDR1 MGHDK, CDR2 SYGVNS. This CDR3 contains 17 residues. CDR3 in DNA: TGTGCCAGCAGTGGCGGGGTTGGGTTGGAGGGCCCAGATACGCAGTATTTT. It yields the protein CASSGGVGLEGPDTQYF.